Listed here are 31 T cell receptor beta chains from one sample, sequenced in a study of cytotoxic CD8 clonotypes in ibrutinib-treated CLL. Generated by immunoSEQ multiplex PCR, the TCRdb table keeps only in-frame clones and is missing some. This table has roughly 58,000 clones, 50% to 70% appearing once. The sequencing used PBMCs, collected at disease progression, from a patient treated with ibrutinib. The receptors come from a human donor with chronic lymphocytic leukemia.

V is TRBV27 and J is TRBJ1-4; D perhaps matches TRBD1 (6 bases). Germline V CDR1 and CDR2: MNHEY, SMNVEV (reference sequence). The ends were cut back, 7 bases at V and 7 bases at J, with 19 bases in the middle. The length of the CDR3 is 15 residues. For the CDR3, the DNA is TGTGCCAGCACCCGTAGGGGGACTCACGGTGAAAAACTGTTTTTT. Amino acid sequence: CASTRRGTHGEKLFF.

The chain is built from TRBV19 and TRBJ2-1, with D maybe TRBD1 (7 bases). The CDR3 covers 15 residues. CDR1 is LNHDA and CDR2 is SQIVND in the germline V gene (reference sequence). Trimming removed 2 bases at V and 5 bases at J, with 13 bases between. The CDR3 DNA reads as TGTGCCAGTAGTATACCCCAGGGGGGTAACAATGAGCAGTTCTTC. Its translation: CASSIPQGGNNEQFF.

This chain connects TRBV5-6 to TRBJ1-1, with 7 bases lining up with TRBD1. Germline CDR1 is SGHDT and CDR2 is YYEEEE. CDR3 size: 16 residues. J gave up 0 bases and V 4 bases, and 9 bases lay outside the gene matches. The chain's CDR3 is CASSPGTALMNTEAFF. The CDR3 DNA reads as TGTGCCAGCAGCCCCGGGACAGCTCTAATGAACACTGAAGCTTTCTTT.

This sequence joins TRBV7-2 and TRBJ2-7, with 12 bases lining up with TRBD2. The germline gives CDR1 SGHTA, CDR2 FQGNSA. The CDR3 length is 18 residues. V shed 5 bases and J 3 bases; nucleotides not matched to a gene: 14. As DNA, the CDR3 is TGTGCCAGCAGCCACCGACTAGCGGGAGAGGCCATACTCTACGAGCAGTACTTC. The encoded protein is CASSHRLAGEAILYEQYF.

This clone was seen a few times. The chain joins TRBV1 to TRBJ2-7; TRBD1, the D gene given by the table, was not confirmed from the DNA. TRBV1 is assigned pseudogene status. The CDR3 covers 13 residues. The CDR3 protein is CTSSQQAVYEQYF. The CDR3 bases are TGCACCAGCAGCCAACAGGCTGTCTACGAGCAGTACTTC.

This sequence joins TRBV4-2 and TRBJ2-2; the D gene is possibly TRBD1 (6 bases). Germline V lookup: CDR1 LGHNA, CDR2 YNFKEQ. The CDR3 is 15 residues long. The V end was cut by 1 base, the J end by 4 bases, with 10 bases between. The CDR3 is CASSQGTGITGELFF. For the CDR3, the DNA is TGTGCCAGCAGCCAAGGAACAGGGATCACCGGGGAGCTGTTTTTT.

The V and J genes are TRBV11-2 and TRBJ2-3, with TRBD2 matching over 14 bases. In germline, CDR1 is SGHAT, CDR2 FQNNGV. The CDR3 consists of 18 residues. After removal of 4 bases from V and 0 bases from J, the junction contained 6 bases not matched to a gene. Here the CDR3 DNA reads TGTGCCAGCAGCTCGGGACTAGCGGGGGAACGGAGCACAGATACGCAGTATTTT. It yields the protein CASSSGLAGERSTDTQYF.

This clone was seen more than once but under ten times. The gene calls are TRBV7-9 and TRBJ1-2; a weak D match, TRBD1 (5 bases). CDR1 and CDR2 (germline): SEHNR, FQNEAQ (reference sequence). Trimming removed 1 base at V and 1 base at J, with 13 bases between. The CDR3 runs 16 residues. The CDR3 protein is CASSLGGSRDNYGYTF. The CDR3 nucleotides are TGTGCCAGCAGCTTAGGGGGCTCGCGGGATAACTATGGCTACACCTTC. Full variable domain (outside the CDR3, taken from reference TRBV7-9 and TRBJ1-2): DTGVSQNPRHKITKRGQNVTFRCDPISEHNRLYWYRQTLGQGPEFLTYFQNEAQLEKSRLLSDRFSAERPKGSFSTLEIQRTEQGDSAMYLCASSLGGSRDNYGYTFGSGTRLTVV.

The genes are TRBV9 and TRBJ1-1, with 11 bases lining up with TRBD1. This CDR3 has 16 amino acids. The germline CDR1 and CDR2 sequences are SGDLS and YYNGEE. Losses at the gene ends were 1 base for V and 4 bases for J; bases not matched to a gene: 6. CDR3 in DNA: TGTGCCAGCAGCGTAAGTTCGGGACAGGGGGGCACTGAAGCTTTCTTT. This encodes CASSVSSGQGGTEAFF.

The rearrangement uses TRBV11-3 and TRBJ2-3; no reliable D call. From germline, CDR1 is SGHNT and CDR2 YENEEA. CDR3 length: 13 residues. The germline V and J ends were trimmed by 4 bases and 1 base, with 6 bases remaining between them. CDR3 sequence (DNA): TGTGCCAGCAGCTGGAGCCGCACAGATACGCAGTATTTT. Translated: CASSWSRTDTQYF. The variable domain in full, with the rest retrieved from reference TRBV11-3 and TRBJ2-3, is EAGVVQSPRYKIIEKKQPVAFWCNPISGHNTLYWYLQNLGQGPELLIRYENEEAVDDSQLPKDRFSAERLKGVDSTLKIQPAELGDSAVYLCASSWSRTDTQYFGPGTRLTVL.

V is TRBV11-2 and J is TRBJ2-5; D is perhaps TRBD1 (5 bases). CDR1 is SGHAT, CDR2 FQNNGV, per germline. This CDR3 contains 13 residues. V lost 5 bases and J lost 0, with 7 bases in between. The CDR3 DNA follows: TGTGCCAGCAGCCCAGGGTACCAAGAGACCCAGTACTTC. Protein product: CASSPGYQETQYF. Looking up the rest from reference TRBV11-2 and TRBJ2-5 gives the full variable domain: EAGVAQSPRYKIIEKRQSVAFWCNPISGHATLYWYQQILGQGPKLLIQFQNNGVVDDSQLPKDRFSAERLKGVDSTLKIQPAKLEDSAVYLCASSPGYQETQYFGPGTRLLVL.

The rearrangement uses TRBV4-1 and TRBJ1-1; D unresolved. This CDR3 contains 13 residues. Between the trimmed V and J ends, which lost 1 base and 4 bases, there was a span of 7 bases. CDR1 and CDR2 from the germline V gene are MGHRA and YSYEKL. This CDR3 reads CASSQGGITEAFF. CDR3 nucleotide sequence: TGCGCCAGCAGCCAAGGCGGAATCACTGAAGCTTTCTTT.

This clone has more than one count but fewer than ten. The V call is TRBV7-3, the J call TRBJ2-7, with TRBD2 matching 11 bases. This CDR3 has 14 residues. V lost 4 bases, J lost 4 bases, and 3 bases stayed unmatched. Germline V lookup: CDR1 SGHTA, CDR2 FQGTGA. This CDR3 is CASSSSGRRYEQYF. CDR3 DNA sequence: TGTGCCAGCAGCTCTAGCGGGAGGAGATACGAGCAGTACTTC.

This clone was seen a handful of times. The rearrangement links TRBV29-1 to TRBJ2-2; tentatively, D is TRBD1 (5 bases). The germline V gene has CDR1 SQVTM and CDR2 ANQGSEA. V lost 3 bases and J 1 base, leaving 6 bases between the germline ends. The CDR3 has 13 residues. The CDR3 loop reads CSVDRVNTGELFF. Written as DNA, the CDR3 is TGCAGCGTTGACAGGGTGAACACCGGGGAGCTGTTTTTT.

This clone appeared a few times. This chain links TRBV28 with TRBJ1-5; possible D gene TRBD1, 5 bases. Trimming pared 1 base from V and 7 bases from J, leaving 8 bases between. Germline CDR1 is MDHEN and CDR2 is SYDVKM. This CDR3 spans 13 amino acids. The CDR3 reads CASSLFQGQPQHF. The CDR3 DNA reads TGTGCCAGCAGTTTATTCCAGGGACAGCCCCAGCATTTT.

In its sample, this clone was seen a few times. CDR3 protein: CASSPPAGTSASYEQYF. In DNA form, the CDR3 reads TGTGCCAGCTCACCACCTGCAGGGACTAGCGCCTCCTACGAGCAGTACTTC. The V gene is TRBV18, the J gene TRBJ2-7; the match to TRBD2 covers 10 bases. Germline assignment: CDR1 KGHSH and CDR2 LQKENI. V was clipped by 0 bases and J by 0 bases; unmatched bases: 5. This CDR3 region has 17 residues. The entire variable domain, with the rest obtained from reference TRBV18 and TRBJ2-7, is as follows: NAGVMQNPRHLVRRRGQEARLRCSPMKGHSHVYWYRQLPEEGLKFMVYLQKENIIDESGMPKERFSAEFPKEGPSILRIQQVVRGDSAAYFCASSPPAGTSASYEQYFGPGTRLTVT.

This clone is a singleton in its sample. The CDR3 nucleotides read TGTGCCAGCAGCCGCAGTGCAGGACCGACGGGGGAGCAGTACTTC. It specifies CASSRSAGPTGEQYF. The chain has TRBV13 and TRBJ2-7; D is perhaps TRBD2 (5 bases). This CDR3 comprises 15 residues. Deletions cut 5 bases from V and 7 bases from J, with 21 bases between. Germline V lookup: CDR1 PRHDT, CDR2 FYEKMQ (reference sequence).

The V call is TRBV5-1, the J call TRBJ2-7; no definite D call. CDR3 size: 13 residues. The germline V gene encodes CDR1 SGHRS and CDR2 YFSETQ. V was pared by 4 bases and J by 4 bases, with 12 bases between. The CDR3, as DNA: TGCGCCAGCAGCCTTAGCCCGGGTTACGAGCAGTACTTC. Translated: CASSLSPGYEQYF.

The chain has TRBV7-3 and TRBJ2-1; 8 bases agree with TRBD2. V lost 6 bases and J lost 6; bases outside the gene matches: 10. Germline values: CDR1 SGHTA, CDR2 FQGTGA. This CDR3 is built from 15 residues. CDR3 bases: TGTGCCAGCAGTCAGAGCGGGAGCCCAACCAATGAGCAGTTCTTC. This translates into CASSQSGSPTNEQFF.

The table lists this clone with many counts. The V gene is TRBV7-2, the J gene TRBJ1-5; D remains ambiguous. Trimming cost V 5 bases and J 4 bases, with 9 bases left between them. Germline values: CDR1 SGHTA, CDR2 FQGNSA. The CDR3 contains 13 residues. The CDR3 sequence is CASSVDGNQPQHF. The CDR3, as DNA: TGTGCCAGCAGCGTCGACGGGAATCAGCCCCAGCATTTT.

The chain joins TRBV25-1 to TRBJ1-5; D gene uncertain. Between the trimmed V and J ends, which lost 3 bases and 4 bases, there was a span of 10 bases. This CDR3 spans 14 amino acids. CDR1 is MGHDK, CDR2 SYGVNS, per germline. CDR3 nucleotides: TGTGCCAGCAGTGAGTTTAGTCTAAATCAGCCCCAGCATTTT. As protein: CASSEFSLNQPQHF.

The chain couples TRBV10-3 to TRBJ1-1; D might be TRBD1 (5 bases). Germline CDR1 reads ENHRY; CDR2 reads SYGVKD. Trimming left V 7 bases short and J 3 bases short, with 12 bases between. CDR3 length equals 13 residues. CDR3 in DNA: TGTGCCATCAAGGAGGGGCCGGACACTGAAGCTTTCTTT. It is translated as CAIKEGPDTEAFF.

With regard to this clone: Other DNA sequences in the sample encode the same CDR3. V usage is TRBV11-2 and J usage is TRBJ2-5; D not resolved. The V end was cut by 2 bases, the J end by 0 bases, with 4 bases between. Germline V gives CDR1 SGHAT, CDR2 FQNNGV. There are 13 residues in the CDR3. The CDR3 region is CASSLTDQETQYF. The CDR3 DNA reads TGTGCCAGCAGCTTAACAGACCAAGAGACCCAGTACTTC.

Details on this clone: At one boundary the junction diverges from the germline segment, which might be a read error. The chain combines TRBV7-7 with TRBJ2-1; maybe TRBD2 (5 bases). Looked up from germline, CDR1 is SSHAT and CDR2 is FNYEAQ (reference sequence). The CDR3 consists of 13 residues. CDR3 region: CASSPDVAREQFF. In DNA, the CDR3 is TGTGCTAGCAGCCCGGACGTAGCGCGGGAGCAGTTCTTC.

A single count supports this clone. The chain links TRBV29-1 to TRBJ2-1; D not resolved. V shed 4 bases and J shed 6 bases, with 7 bases lying between them. This CDR3 is built from 11 residues. Germline CDR1 reads SQVTM; CDR2 reads ANQGSEA. In DNA form, the CDR3 reads TGCAGCGTTGTTTCAGGCAATGAGCAGTTCTTC. Its protein is CSVVSGNEQFF.

The V gene is TRBV28, the J gene TRBJ1-2; D is undetermined. The germline V and J ends were trimmed by 2 bases and 5 bases, with 6 bases remaining between them. CDR1 and CDR2 from the germline V gene are MDHEN and SYDVKM. The CDR3 length is 12 residues. Here the CDR3 reads CASSLREYGYTF. CDR3 sequence (DNA): TGTGCCAGCAGTTTAAGAGAGTATGGCTACACCTTC.

In its sample, this clone was seen a few times. J is TRBJ2-7 and V is TRBV27; the D gene is possibly TRBD2 (6 bases). Germline CDR1 is MNHEY and CDR2 is SMNVEV (reference sequence). The CDR3 is 14 residues long. V lost 2 bases to trimming and J lost 3 bases, with 11 bases between them. CDR3 in DNA: TGTGCCAGCAGTTTACAGGAGGGATACTACGAGCAGTACTTC. It translates to CASSLQEGYYEQYF.

This clone has more than one count but fewer than ten. The chain couples TRBV19 to TRBJ1-5; a weak D match, TRBD1 (6 bases). There are 15 residues in the CDR3. Deletions cut 2 bases from V and 6 bases from J, with 14 bases between. Germline loops: CDR1 LNHDA, CDR2 SQIVND (reference sequence). The DNA of the CDR3 is TGTGCCAGTAGTATATTCGGGGGCAGCGGTCAGCCCCAGCATTTT. Amino acid sequence: CASSIFGGSGQPQHF.

V and J are TRBV18 and TRBJ2-1, with no clear D. Trimming took off 5 bases at V and 10 bases at J, with 18 bases between the two ends. CDR1 and CDR2 from the germline V gene are KGHSH and LQKENI. This CDR3 comprises 14 residues. DNA of the CDR3: TGTGCCAGCTCAACTACGACTTTCCGATCGGAGCAGTTCTTC. This codes for CASSTTTFRSEQFF.

This clone showed up many times. The rearrangement links TRBV7-3 to TRBJ2-5, with D possibly matching TRBD2 (6 bases). The CDR3 is 15 residues long. Trimming removed 1 base from V and 1 base from J, with 10 bases in between. Germline CDR1 and CDR2: SGHTA and FQGTGA. CDR3 sequence (DNA): TGTGCCAGCAGCTTAAGCGGGGTTCCCCAAGAGACCCAGTACTTC. Translating gives CASSLSGVPQETQYF.

The V gene is TRBV18, the J gene TRBJ1-5, with TRBD1 identical over 8 bases. After removal of 5 bases from V and 5 bases from J, the junction contained 11 bases not matched to a gene. The CDR3 spans 16 residues. Germline V gene data show CDR1 as KGHSH and CDR2 as LQKENI. The DNA for the CDR3 is TGTGCCAGCTCATTACGACAGGGGTCCTTCGATCAGCCCCAGCATTTT. Translating it yields CASSLRQGSFDQPQHF.